This TCR beta chain is from a study of neurological immune-mediated disorders. Study observations and caveats: Healthy controls had more TCR clonal expansion than multiple sclerosis, which showed the least, whereas HTLV-1-associated myelopathy showed the most.

The CDR3 contains 15 residues. Trimming pared 6 bases from V and 0 bases from J, leaving 11 bases between. TCRdb passed the 5' RACE reads through MiXCR, listing each CDR3 protein once. The repertoire holds around 62,000 distinct CDR3 sequences, with over 4% as singletons. This clonotype was recorded many times. Its matching antigen is unknown. The chain joins TRBV12-3 or TRBV12-4 to TRBJ1-4, with TRBD1 as a possible D gene (5 bases). The receptor's source is a man in his fifties or sixties with multiple sclerosis. Sequenced: PBMCs. The chain's CDR3 is CASRSRVATNEKLFF. In DNA form, the CDR3 reads TGTGCCAGCAGATCCAGGGTTGCAACTAATGAAAAACTGTTTTTT.